These 29 T cell receptor beta chains were all obtained from the same sample, sequenced in a study of cytomegalovirus exposure and HLA in healthy donors. This PCR relied on a set of 60 Vbeta primers and 13 Jbeta primers. Produced via immunoSEQ multiplex PCR; TCRdb's table is partial and in-frame only. Here the sample spans roughly 90,000 clones, around 80% being singletons. Sequencing input: PBMCs. These receptor sequences come from a man younger than 35 in good health and CMV-seronegative.

This clone was counted once. J is TRBJ1-3 and V is TRBV11-1, with D unresolved. Germline lookup yields CDR1 SGHAT and CDR2 FQDESV (reference sequence). The CDR3 consists of 15 residues. V dropped 5 bases and J dropped 4 bases, with 15 bases sitting between them. DNA for the CDR3: TGTGCCAGCAGCCCCCCGCCCAGTCGAGGAAACACCATATATTTT. Translated: CASSPPPSRGNTIYF.

V is TRBV7-6 and J is TRBJ1-1; a possible D gene is TRBD1 (6 bases). The V and J ends lost 0 bases and 0 bases respectively, with 20 bases between them. Per germline, CDR1 SGHVS and CDR2 FNYEAQ. CDR3 length equals 19 residues. The CDR3 protein is CASSLAAPQGWGLNTEAFF. CDR3 in DNA: TGTGCCAGCAGCTTAGCGGCCCCACAGGGCTGGGGGTTGAACACTGAAGCTTTCTTT.

The chain carries TRBV27 and TRBJ2-3; 11 nucleotides agree with TRBD2. CDR3 size: 15 residues. V shed 7 bases and J 2 bases; nucleotides not matched to a gene: 5. Germline V CDR1 and CDR2: MNHEY, SMNVEV (reference sequence). CDR3 in amino acids: CASTRLAGTTDTQYF. CDR3 coding DNA: TGTGCCAGCACCCGACTAGCGGGGACCACAGATACGCAGTATTTT.

V and J are TRBV5-5 and TRBJ2-3; 8 bases agree with TRBD1. The V segment lost 4 bases and the J segment 0 bases; nucleotides outside the gene matches: 10. Germline CDR1 SGHKS, CDR2 YYEKEE (reference sequence). CDR3 length: 17 amino acids. The CDR3 region has the DNA TGTGCCAGCAGCAGGACAGGGACAGTCCTTAGCACAGATACGCAGTATTTT. Amino acid sequence: CASSRTGTVLSTDTQYF.

The V gene is TRBV5-1, the J gene TRBJ2-7; 9 bases agree with TRBD1. The CDR3 is 15 amino acids. The germline V gene encodes CDR1 SGHRS and CDR2 YFSETQ. V trimming: 4 bases; J trimming: 2 bases; junction bases outside the gene matches: 7. The CDR3 loop reads CASSPRTGVPYEQYF. The CDR3 DNA is TGCGCCAGCAGCCCGCGGACAGGGGTACCCTACGAGCAGTACTTC.

This clone has more than one count but fewer than ten. V gene TRBV5-4 combines with J gene TRBJ1-1, with D unclear. The CDR3 totals 12 residues. The germline V gene encodes CDR1 SGHNT and CDR2 YYREEE (reference sequence). The V end lost 10 bases, the J end lost 0 bases, and 10 bases lay between the germline ends. This chain's CDR3 is CAAGRMNTEAFF. The DNA of the CDR3 is TGTGCCGCTGGCAGAATGAACACTGAAGCTTTCTTT. The entire variable domain, with the rest obtained from reference TRBV5-4 and TRBJ1-1, is as follows: ETGVTQSPTHLIKTRGQQVTLRCSSQSGHNTVSWYQQALGQGPQFIFQYYREEENGRGNFPPRFSGLQFPNYSSELNVNALELDDSALYLCAAGRMNTEAFFGQGTRLTVV.

The J gene is TRBJ2-1, the V gene TRBV18, with 9 nucleotides matching TRBD2. V dropped 2 bases and J dropped 2; count of bases not matched to a gene: 4. Germline CDR1 KGHSH, CDR2 LQKENI. CDR3 length: 16 amino acids. CDR3 coding DNA: TGTGCCAGCTCACCAGCGACTAGCGGAACCTACAATGAGCAGTTCTTC. Its translation: CASSPATSGTYNEQFF.

This chain joins TRBV10-1 and TRBJ1-6, with D tentatively TRBD1 (6 bases). Per the germline V gene, CDR1 is WNHNN and CDR2 is SYGVQD (reference sequence). The V end was cut by 0 bases, the J end by 6 bases, with 6 bases between. CDR3 size: 14 residues. CDR3: CASSESRGNSPLHF. In DNA form, the CDR3 reads TGCGCCAGCAGTGAGTCCAGGGGTAATTCACCCCTCCACTTT.

About this clone: One end of the junction is discordant with germline, which a read error may explain. The J gene is TRBJ1-4, the V gene TRBV7-9; the match to TRBD1 covers 9 bases. Germline values: CDR1 SEHNR, CDR2 FQNEAQ (reference sequence). This CDR3 spans 14 amino acids. CDR3 in DNA: TGTTCCAGCAGCTCGGGGGACAGGGCGGAAAAACTGTTTTTT. It codes for CSSSSGDRAEKLFF. Full variable domain (rest looked up from reference TRBV7-9 and TRBJ1-4): DTGVSQNPRHKITKRGQNVTFRCDPISEHNRLYWYRQTLGQGPEFLTYFQNEAQLEKSRLLSDRFSAERPKGSFSTLEIQRTEQGDSAMYLCSSSSGDRAEKLFFGSGTQLSVL.

This chain joins TRBV5-1 and TRBJ1-4; the D is unclear. V was cut by 3 bases and J by 1 base, with 13 bases left in between. The CDR3 length is 16 residues. Germline V gene sequence: CDR1 SGHRS, CDR2 YFSETQ. In DNA form, the CDR3 reads TGCGCCAGCAGCTGGGCAAGCCAAGGAACTAATGAAAAACTGTTTTTT. As protein: CASSWASQGTNEKLFF. The full variable domain, in which reference TRBV5-1 and TRBJ1-4 provide the parts outside the CDR3, is KAGVTQTPRYLIKTRGQQVTLSCSPISGHRSVSWYQQTPGQGLQFLFEYFSETQRNKGNFPGRFSGRQFSNSRSEMNVSTLELGDSALYLCASSWASQGTNEKLFFGSGTQLSVL.

This clone was picked up a small number of times. The V call is TRBV11-2, the J call TRBJ1-2; 7 nucleotides line up with TRBD1. The germline V gene has CDR1 SGHAT and CDR2 FQNNGV. This CDR3 region has 15 residues. After removal of 5 bases from V and 4 bases from J, the junction contained 10 bases not matched to a gene. In DNA, the CDR3 is TGTGCCAGCAGCCCAGGGGACAGTCACGCCTATGGCTACACCTTC. This codes for CASSPGDSHAYGYTF.

CDR3 sequence (DNA): TGTGCCAGCAGACGGGGATACTATGGCTACACCTTC. Protein product: CASRRGYYGYTF. The rearrangement uses TRBV6-5 and TRBJ1-2; D is undetermined. Trimming shortened V by 6 bases and J by 3 bases, and 8 bases separated the two germline ends. Per germline, CDR1 MNHEY and CDR2 SVGAGI. The length of the CDR3 is 12 residues.

This clone was detected a few times. The chain uses TRBV5-1 and TRBJ1-1; TRBD1 might be the D (6 bases). Germline values: CDR1 SGHRS, CDR2 YFSETQ. The V and J ends lost 0 bases and 4 bases respectively, with 10 bases between them. This CDR3 has 14 amino acids. The CDR3, as DNA: TGCGCCAGCAGCTTGGACAGGGCGGGCACTGAAGCTTTCTTT. Translated: CASSLDRAGTEAFF.

This chain joins TRBV14 and TRBJ2-3; 8 bases line up with TRBD1. The ends lost 5 bases at V and 0 bases at J; junction bases unmatched: 4. In germline, CDR1 is SGHDN, CDR2 FVKESK. The CDR3 runs to 15 residues. The CDR3 DNA follows: TGTGCCAGCAGCTCACGGACAGGGAGCACAGATACGCAGTATTTT. It encodes CASSSRTGSTDTQYF. Supplemented by reference TRBV14 and TRBJ2-3, the full variable domain reads EAGVTQFPSHSVIEKGQTVTLRCDPISGHDNLYWYRRVMGKEIKFLLHFVKESKQDESGMPNNRFLAERTGGTYSTLKVQPAELEDSGVYFCASSSRTGSTDTQYFGPGTRLTVL.

Notes on this clone: The junction and the germline gene differ at one end; a read error may be behind it. In the same sample, other DNA sequences code for this CDR3. V gene TRBV27 combines with J gene TRBJ2-7; D is possibly TRBD1 (6 bases). Germline V gene sequence: CDR1 MNHEY, CDR2 SMNVEV (reference sequence). CDR3 length: 15 residues. CDR3 protein: CASSLFTGLSYEQYF. The CDR3 DNA sequence: TGCGCCAGCAGTTTATTTACAGGGCTCTCCTACGAGCAGTACTTC.

This clone was counted a few times. This sequence joins TRBV6-6 and TRBJ1-1; D possibly corresponds to TRBD1 (5 bases). Germline V gives CDR1 MNHNY, CDR2 SVGAGI (reference sequence). The CDR3 runs 13 residues. V shed 6 bases and J shed 7 bases, with 15 bases lying between them. The CDR3 DNA follows: TGTGCCAGCAGACTCGGGGGGTTTGATGAAGCTTTCTTT. It yields the protein CASRLGGFDEAFF.

This chain connects TRBV2 to TRBJ2-7, with D unclear. Trimming removed 2 bases from V and 3 bases from J, with 11 bases in between. The CDR3 consists of 14 residues. The V gene's germline CDR1 is SNHLY and CDR2 FYNNEI. The CDR3 spells CASSETLVHYEQYF. CDR3 in DNA: TGTGCCAGCAGTGAAACGCTAGTACACTACGAGCAGTACTTC.

Comments on this clone: One junction end does not reproduce the germline sequence, and a read error may be involved. This chain links TRBV7-9 with TRBJ2-5, with a tentative D call TRBD2 (6 bases). The V gene's germline CDR1 is SEHNR and CDR2 FQNEAQ (reference sequence). The length of the CDR3 is 14 residues. CDR3 amino acids: CSSSLGVGGETQYF. In nucleotides, the CDR3 is TGTTCCAGCAGCTTAGGTGTAGGAGGGGAGACCCAGTACTTC.

The chain carries TRBV2 and TRBJ1-5, with unresolved D. Germline loops: CDR1 SNHLY, CDR2 FYNNEI. Trimming cost V 6 bases and J 4 bases, with 13 bases left between them. The length of the CDR3 is 14 residues. CDR3 residues: CASSADSINQPQHF. In DNA form, the CDR3 reads TGTGCCAGCAGCGCGGACTCTATTAATCAGCCCCAGCATTTT.

This clone has more than one count but fewer than ten. The chain has TRBV19 and TRBJ2-5; weak D call: TRBD1 (6 bases). Trimming removed 3 bases from V and 0 bases from J, with 11 bases in between. The CDR3 is 15 residues long. Germline V CDR1 and CDR2: LNHDA, SQIVND (reference sequence). The DNA of the CDR3 is TGTGCCAGTAGTATCATGGGACACTACCAAGAGACCCAGTACTTC. Protein sequence: CASSIMGHYQETQYF.

This chain joins TRBV6-5 and TRBJ2-7; D might be TRBD1 (6 bases). V gave up 2 bases and J gave up 2 bases, with 10 bases separating them. The CDR3 has 14 amino acids. Per germline, CDR1 MNHEY and CDR2 SVGAGI. CDR3 sequence (DNA): TGTGCCAGCAGTTACAACGGACAGCCCTACGAGCAGTACTTC. It is translated as CASSYNGQPYEQYF.

V and J are TRBV4-1 and TRBJ1-1; D perhaps matches TRBD1 (5 bases). Germline CDR1 and CDR2: MGHRA and YSYEKL. Trimming took 6 bases from V and 1 from J, leaving 12 bases between them. The CDR3 extends over 14 amino acids. CDR3 region: CASRQVGQNTEAFF. In DNA, the CDR3 is TGCGCCAGCAGACAGGTAGGGCAGAACACTGAAGCTTTCTTT.

The rearrangement uses TRBV9 and TRBJ1-2, with TRBD1 matching over 7 bases. Germline trimming cut 3 bases from V and 4 bases from J; bases unmatched to any gene: 18. Germline V gives CDR1 SGDLS, CDR2 YYNGEE. The CDR3 runs 18 residues. CDR3 residues: CASSGLRTGQEVGYGYTF. Written as DNA, the CDR3 is TGTGCCAGCAGCGGCCTCCGGACAGGCCAGGAGGTCGGCTATGGCTACACCTTC. The full variable domain, rest sourced from reference TRBV9 and TRBJ1-2, is DSGVTQTPKHLITATGQRVTLRCSPRSGDLSVYWYQQSLDQGLQFLIQYYNGEERAKGNILERFSAQQFPDLHSELNLSSLELGDSALYFCASSGLRTGQEVGYGYTFGSGTRLTVV.

The genes are TRBV7-9 and TRBJ2-1; tentatively, D is TRBD2 (5 bases). V was trimmed by 2 bases and J by 4 bases, leaving 9 bases between them. Germline V CDR1 and CDR2: SEHNR, FQNEAQ (reference sequence). CDR3 length: 14 amino acids. The CDR3: CASSLRRGYNEQFF. The CDR3 DNA follows: TGTGCCAGCAGCTTACGACGGGGTTACAATGAGCAGTTCTTC.

This rearrangement joins TRBV30 to TRBJ2-3; TRBD2 matches at 8 bases. The V and J ends lost 3 bases and 3 bases, in that order; junction bases with no gene match: 8. Germline CDR1 reads GTSNPN; CDR2 reads SVGIG (reference sequence). The CDR3 sequence is 15 residues long. This CDR3 reads CAWRLFGGETDTQYF. The DNA of the CDR3 is TGTGCCTGGAGACTTTTCGGGGGGGAAACAGATACGCAGTATTTT.

The chain is built from TRBV6-5 and TRBJ1-2; no reliable D call. Germline V gives CDR1 MNHEY, CDR2 SVGAGI. Trimming removed 0 bases at V and 5 bases at J, with 13 bases between. The CDR3 loop spans 15 amino acids. The CDR3, as DNA: TGTGCCAGCAGTTACTCGAGCTCAACGGGGTATGGCTACACCTTC. Translating gives CASSYSSSTGYGYTF.

The chain joins TRBV7-9 to TRBJ2-7, with 7 positions matching TRBD1. The germline CDR1 and CDR2 sequences are SEHNR and FQNEAQ (reference sequence). V shed 4 bases and J 3 bases; nucleotides not matched to a gene: 12. The CDR3 runs to 16 residues. The CDR3: CASSSSIGTALYEQYF. The CDR3 bases are TGTGCCAGCAGCTCCAGTATCGGGACAGCTCTCTACGAGCAGTACTTC.

This clone was seen a single time. This sequence joins TRBV9 and TRBJ2-2, with 7 bases lining up with TRBD2. The CDR3 is 16 amino acids. Trimming removed 4 bases from V and 1 base from J; junction bases left unmatched: 7. The germline gives CDR1 SGDLS, CDR2 YYNGEE. The CDR3 spells CASSPTGTKNTGELFF. CDR3 nucleotide sequence: TGTGCCAGCAGCCCAACCGGGACTAAGAACACCGGGGAGCTGTTTTTT. The whole variable domain, remainder taken from reference TRBV9 and TRBJ2-2, is DSGVTQTPKHLITATGQRVTLRCSPRSGDLSVYWYQQSLDQGLQFLIQYYNGEERAKGNILERFSAQQFPDLHSELNLSSLELGDSALYFCASSPTGTKNTGELFFGEGSRLTVL.

The chain recombines TRBV6-6 with TRBJ1-4, with D unresolved. This CDR3 has 14 residues. CDR1 and CDR2 from the germline V gene are MNHNY and SVGAGI (reference sequence). Trimming shortened V by 5 bases and J by 4 bases, and 11 bases separated the two germline ends. The CDR3 DNA sequence: TGTGCCAGCAGTCCCCCGGGTCTTAATGAAAAACTGTTTTTT. Its translation: CASSPPGLNEKLFF.